In this sample, the clone carrying this T cell receptor beta chain turned up many times. Its cognate antigen is unknown. Germline CDR1 SGHTA, CDR2 FQGNSA. The CDR3 is made up of 15 amino acids. V was clipped by 4 bases and J by 1 base, with 12 bases between them. This specimen comes from a study of breast tumors, draining lymph nodes, adjacent tissues. Broader study findings: The data were judged consistent with most tumor T cells coming from lymph node and expanding in tumor. Luminal-like breast cancer showed significantly higher tumor–nontumor repertoire similarity than basal-like. Compared with lymph nodes, tumors were less diverse; compared with nontumor tissue, more. That most tumor T cells come from lymph nodes remained unproven.

The lymph nodes were axillary draining lymph nodes from breast cancer patients. TCRdb re-called the multiplex PCR reads through MiXCR, storing one row per CDR3 protein. The sample consists of about 230,000 distinct CDR3 sequences, roughly 32% of them appearing once. The source is a female donor with breast cancer. Some clones in this sample may be carry-over from other donors' samples. The sequenced sample consisted of axillary lymph node tissue. The chain links TRBV7-2 to TRBJ2-3; the D is unclear. The CDR3 sequence is CASSYPPPRTDTQYF. DNA for the CDR3: TGTGCCAGCAGCTATCCCCCCCCGCGCACAGATACGCAGTATTTT.